This T cell receptor beta chain was identified in a study of radiation and T cells in renal cell carcinoma. The CDR3 loop spans 14 amino acids. Trimming shortened V by 4 bases and J by 14 bases, and 19 bases separated the two germline ends. CDR1 and CDR2 from the germline V gene are SGDLS and YYNGEE. The time point is: baseline pretreatment blood. Treatment given: 15 Gy SBRT to primary tumor, nephrectomy 4 weeks later. Clear cell pathology was present in this patient's renal cell carcinoma. This table comes from immunoSEQ multiplex PCR, and its TCRdb copy is limited to in-frame clones, with some not included. The repertoire holds 40,000 to 50,000 clones, with about 83% as singletons.

Sequences were derived from blood, sampled from a patient whose treatment included radiotherapy and nephrectomy. This sequence joins TRBV9 and TRBJ1-6; maybe TRBD1 (5 bases). The source of this sequence is a woman in her seventies with renal cell carcinoma. The CDR3 DNA is TGTGCCAGCAGCCCTGGTATCGGGGGTTCGTCCCTCCACTTT. Amino acid sequence: CASSPGIGGSSLHF.